A selection of T cell receptor beta chains follows, all from one sample in a study of cytomegalovirus exposure and HLA in healthy donors. The protocol was immunoSEQ multiplex PCR, while the TCRdb copy is restricted to in-frame clones and leaves out a portion. The sample yields 120,000 or so clones, 81% seen once. The specimen sequenced was PBMCs. These receptors all come from a man aged 18-30 years in good health and CMV-seronegative. The CDR3 runs from the conserved cysteine through the conserved F or W. Each record gives: J gene, V gene, D gene, CDR3 length, clone size, CDR3 DNA, CDR3 protein. A D gene is named only where the DNA matches it firmly. Expanded clones are given a class, and other clones once, few, many or no size at all.

TRBJ1-2 TRBV25-1 TRBD1 13 - TGTGCCAGCAGTGTACAGGGGGCGCATGGCTACACCTTC CASSVQGAHGYTF
TRBJ1-1 TRBV13 - 15 - TGTGCCAGCAGCACCCGGGACGAAGGGGGCACTGAAGCTTTCTTT CASSTRDEGGTEAFF
TRBJ1-1 TRBV2 - 13 few TGTGCCAGCAAGGGGCCGAGCTACACTGAAGCTTTCTTT CASKGPSYTEAFF
TRBJ1-1 TRBV5-1 - 14 - TGCGCCAGCAGCTTGTCTCAGGGGCCAGGTGAAGCTTTCTTT CASSLSQGPGEAFF
TRBJ2-7 TRBV4-1 - 15 - TGCGCCAGCAGCCAAACAGGGACTACTTTCCCCGAGCAGTACTTC CASSQTGTTFPEQYF
TRBJ1-1 TRBV18 - 11 - TGTGCCAGCTCAGCCAGCACTGAAGCTTTCTTT CASSASTEAFF
TRBJ2-7 TRBV27 - 14 few TGTGCCAGCAGTCCCAGGCGCATCCCCAACGAGCAGTACTTC CASSPRRIPNEQYF
TRBJ2-2 TRBV11-3 - 15 - TGTGCCAGCAGCTTAGCCAGTGCGAACACCGGGGAGCTGTTTTTT CASSLASANTGELFF
TRBJ2-7 TRBV6-5 - 15 - TGTGCCAGCAGTCCTGATACCCAGGGAACCTACGAGCAGTACTTC CASSPDTQGTYEQYF
TRBJ1-2 TRBV29-1 TRBD1 13 - TGCAGCGTTGAAGTTCAGGGGGCGGGGGGCTACACCTTC CSVEVQGAGGYTF
TRBJ2-3 TRBV5-5 - 14 - TGTGCCAGCAGCTTGACTTCTAGGACAGATACGCAGTATTTT CASSLTSRTDTQYF
TRBJ1-6 TRBV5-4 - 15 - TGTGCCAGCAGCCCGCCACAGGGAGCAAACTCACCCCTCCACTTT CASSPPQGANSPLHF
TRBJ2-3 TRBV7-2 TRBD2 14 - TGTGCCAGCAGCTACAGCGGGGGCACAGATACGCAGTATTTT CASSYSGGTDTQYF
TRBJ1-5 TRBV18 - 16 - TGTGCCAGCTCCCCCGTTCCAACTGGAGGCAATCAGCCCCAGCATTTT CASSPVPTGGNQPQHF
TRBJ1-2 TRBV5-8 - 12 - TGTGCCAGCAGCTTGACTACTTATGGCTACACCTTC CASSLTTYGYTF
TRBJ1-2 TRBV25-1 - 12 - TGTGCCAGCAGGAATACGGGAGGTGGCTACACCTTC CASRNTGGGYTF
TRBJ2-1 TRBV27 TRBD2 14 - TGTGCCAGCAAGACGGGGGGAGAATACAATGAGCAGTTCTTC CASKTGGEYNEQFF
TRBJ2-7 TRBV6-6 - 13 - TGTGCCATCAGACAGGATTACCCCTACGAGCAGTACTTC CAIRQDYPYEQYF
TRBJ1-6 TRBV5-1 TRBD1 16 - TGCGCCAGCAGCTTGGTTTCCGGACAGGGGATCTCACCCCTCCACTTT CASSLVSGQGISPLHF
TRBJ1-1 TRBV6-1 - 13 - TGTGCCACCAGCCGGGGGGAGAACACTGAAGCTTTCTTT CATSRGENTEAFF